A single sample is the source of the 16 T cell receptor beta chains below, sequenced in a study of blood T cell repertoires in COVID-19. TCRdb keeps only in-frame clones here, not all; method: immunoSEQ multiplex PCR. The table lists about 330,000 clones, more than 75% of them singletons, with 1.5% to 2% in the top ten. Material for sequencing was peripheral blood. These receptors were collected from a woman in her fifties or sixties with acute or convalescent COVID-19.

The chain recombines TRBV28 with TRBJ1-2, with 8 bases aligning to TRBD1. Germline CDR1 reads MDHEN; CDR2 reads SYDVKM. V was clipped by 6 bases and J by 7 bases; unmatched bases: 7. The CDR3 extends over 13 amino acids. This CDR3 is CASSSTGESGYTF. For the CDR3, the DNA is TGTGCCAGCAGCTCGACAGGGGAATCTGGCTACACCTTC.

The chain joins TRBV7-2 to TRBJ2-3, with a weak D call TRBD2 (5 bases). The V gene's germline CDR1 is SGHTA and CDR2 FQGNSA. The V end lost 0 bases, the J end lost 6 bases, and 13 bases lay between the germline ends. The CDR3 has 15 amino acids. The CDR3 sequence is CASSLALTPGDTQYF. The CDR3 region has the DNA TGTGCCAGCAGCTTAGCGCTGACCCCGGGGGATACGCAGTATTTT. Looking up the rest from reference TRBV7-2 and TRBJ2-3 gives the full variable domain: GAGVSQSPSNKVTEKGKDVELRCDPISGHTALYWYRQSLGQGLEFLIYFQGNSAPDKSGLPSDRFSAERTGGSVSTLTIQRTQQEDSAVYLCASSLALTPGDTQYFGPGTRLTVL.

The genes are TRBV6-5 and TRBJ2-5, with TRBD2 matching over 12 bases. J was trimmed by 4 bases and V by 6 bases; bases with no gene match: 6. The germline V gene has CDR1 MNHEY and CDR2 SVGAGI. The CDR3 loop spans 15 amino acids. The CDR3 bases are TGTGCCAGCAGAGTACTAGCGGGAGGTGGAGAGACCCAGTACTTC. It yields the protein CASRVLAGGGETQYF.

The chain's CDR3 is CASRRGLAPEAFF. The CDR3 DNA sequence: TGTGCCAGCAGGAGGGGGCTTGCCCCTGAAGCTTTCTTT. This chain connects TRBV2 to TRBJ1-1, with 7 bases identical to TRBD1. This CDR3 region has 13 residues. Germline V lookup: CDR1 SNHLY, CDR2 FYNNEI. Trimming removed 6 bases from V and 6 bases from J; junction bases left unmatched: 7.

The rearrangement links TRBV24-1 to TRBJ1-5; D not resolved. Trimming shortened V by 7 bases and J by 0 bases, and 12 bases separated the two germline ends. The CDR3 length is 15 residues. From germline, CDR1 is KGHDR and CDR2 SFDVKD. The chain's CDR3 is CATRNYQNSNQPQHF. The CDR3 DNA reads TGTGCCACCAGAAACTACCAAAATAGCAATCAGCCCCAGCATTTT.

The chain couples TRBV15 to TRBJ2-1, with D perhaps TRBD1 (5 bases). Germline V gene data show CDR1 as LNHNV and CDR2 as YYDKDF (reference sequence). Trimming removed 0 bases from V and 7 bases from J, with 13 bases in between. The CDR3 spans 15 residues. The CDR3 coding sequence is TGTGCCACCAGCAGAGATCGGAACAGGCCAAATGAGCAGTTCTTC. Translating gives CATSRDRNRPNEQFF.

This clone was observed once. The chain has TRBV12-3 or TRBV12-4 and TRBJ2-7; D unresolved. Trimming stripped 3 bases from V and 4 bases from J, with 10 bases between. This CDR3 has 13 residues. The CDR3 DNA reads TGTGCCAGCAGTTTGGGCAGTCCGTACGAGCAGTACTTC. Protein: CASSLGSPYEQYF.

In this sample, this clone turned up many times. J is TRBJ1-2 and V is TRBV7-2, with TRBD1 identical over 8 bases. Per the germline V gene, CDR1 is SGHTA and CDR2 is FQGNSA. The CDR3 is 14 amino acids. J gave up 7 bases and V 5 bases, and 9 bases lay outside the gene matches. The CDR3 spells CASSPSPTGVGYTF. CDR3 coding DNA: TGTGCCAGCAGCCCATCCCCGACAGGGGTTGGCTACACCTTC.

This chain connects TRBV19 to TRBJ1-6; TRBD1 aligns across 7 bases. The CDR3 runs 12 residues. Germline values: CDR1 LNHDA, CDR2 SQIVND (reference sequence). The junction had 6 bases not matched to a gene; V was cut back by 9 bases and J by 10 bases. This CDR3 reads CASRQGESPLHF. The DNA of the CDR3 is TGTGCCAGCAGACAGGGAGAATCACCCCTCCACTTT.

The rearrangement uses TRBV7-9 and TRBJ2-7; no clear D gene. CDR3 length: 12 amino acids. Germline CDR1 and CDR2: SEHNR and FQNEAQ (reference sequence). The germline V and J ends were trimmed by 5 bases and 1 base, with 6 bases remaining between them. The DNA of the CDR3 is TGTGCCAGCAGCCTAAAGTCCTACGAGCAGTACTTC. This translates into CASSLKSYEQYF. The full variable domain, in which reference TRBV7-9 and TRBJ2-7 provide the parts outside the CDR3, is DTGVSQNPRHKITKRGQNVTFRCDPISEHNRLYWYRQTLGQGPEFLTYFQNEAQLEKSRLLSDRFSAERPKGSFSTLEIQRTEQGDSAMYLCASSLKSYEQYFGPGTRLTVT.

The chain couples TRBV10-3 to TRBJ2-3; 8 bases line up with TRBD2. CDR1 and CDR2 (germline): ENHRY, SYGVKD. The CDR3 has 16 residues. The V and J ends lost 2 bases and 1 base, in that order; junction bases with no gene match: 5. Here the CDR3 DNA reads TGTGCCATCAGTGAGCAGGCGGGAGGAGGCACAGATACGCAGTATTTT. Translation gives CAISEQAGGGTDTQYF.

The chain employs TRBV6-5 and TRBJ1-5; perhaps TRBD1 as D (5 bases). The CDR3 is made up of 13 amino acids. V was shortened by 6 bases and J by 7 bases, with 13 bases between the two germline ends. Germline CDR1 MNHEY, CDR2 SVGAGI. Written as DNA, the CDR3 is TGTGCCAGCAGGAGCAGGGTCTCCCAGCCCCAGCATTTT. As protein: CASRSRVSQPQHF.

This rearrangement joins TRBV24-1 to TRBJ2-1, with 9 bases aligning to TRBD2. J gave up 15 bases and V 6 bases, and 17 bases lay outside the gene matches. Germline CDR1 reads KGHDR; CDR2 reads SFDVKD. This CDR3 has 15 amino acids. Written as DNA, the CDR3 is TGTGCCACCAGTATTCCGCTAGCGGGAACAAATTCGTTGTTCTTC. Translating gives CATSIPLAGTNSLFF.

The chain recombines TRBV21-1 with TRBJ2-7; the table gives TRBD2 as D, unverified against the DNA. TRBV21-1 is annotated as a pseudogene. This CDR3 is built from 14 residues. CDR3 sequence (DNA): TGTGCCAGCAGCAAATCTACCGTCACCTACGAGCAGTACTTC. It encodes CASSKSTVTYEQYF.

The chain joins TRBV15 to TRBJ2-2; the D is unclear. V gave up 7 bases and J gave up 1 base, with 10 bases separating them. The CDR3 length is 14 residues. The germline V gene encodes CDR1 LNHNV and CDR2 YYDKDF (reference sequence). CDR3 protein: CATTNQVNTGELFF. CDR3 nucleotides: TGTGCCACCACTAATCAGGTGAACACCGGGGAGCTGTTTTTT.

The rearrangement uses TRBV15 and TRBJ2-1; no clear D. Germline assignment: CDR1 LNHNV and CDR2 YYDKDF (reference sequence). The V gene lost 0 bases and the J gene lost 10 bases, with 16 bases spanning the gap. CDR3 length equals 15 residues. The CDR3 here is CATSRDSSLLGEQFF. The CDR3 region has the DNA TGTGCCACCAGCAGAGATTCGTCCCTTTTGGGCGAGCAGTTCTTC.